These 26 T cell receptor beta chains were all obtained from the same sample, sequenced in a study of T cell changes during pregnancy in multiple sclerosis. Generated by immunoSEQ multiplex PCR, the TCRdb table keeps only in-frame clones and is missing some. The sample lists 30,000 to 40,000 clones, about nine tenths occurring once. The specimen comprised CD4+ T cells from peripheral blood mononuclear cells, sampled in the first trimester of pregnancy. The receptors here all came from a female donor in good health, enrolled as a control in a pregnancy study.

This chain links TRBV7-8 with TRBJ2-7, with 8 bases lining up with TRBD1. The CDR3 spans 14 residues. With V trimmed by 5 bases and J by 2 bases, 5 bases remained unmatched. Germline-derived CDR1 and CDR2 are SGHVS and FQNEAQ. For the CDR3, the DNA is TGTGCCAGCAGCCGGACAGGGATCGCCTACGAGCAGTACTTC. Its translation is CASSRTGIAYEQYF.

The chain links TRBV19 to TRBJ2-3, with TRBD1 identical over 9 bases. V trimming: 3 bases; J trimming: 1 base; junction bases outside the gene matches: 5. Germline V gene data show CDR1 as LNHDA and CDR2 as SQIVND (reference sequence). CDR3 length: 16 residues. The CDR3 here is CASSITGGVGTDTQYF. The CDR3, as DNA: TGTGCCAGTAGTATCACAGGGGGCGTCGGCACAGATACGCAGTATTTT.

This clone was detected only once. The J gene is TRBJ2-7, the V gene TRBV12-5; tentative D call: TRBD2 (6 bases). The CDR3 runs to 15 residues. Germline V lookup: CDR1 LGHNT, CDR2 FRNRAP. Trimming stripped 9 bases from V and 2 bases from J, with 20 bases between. The chain's CDR3 is CASTKGLRGAYEQYF. The DNA for the CDR3 is TGTGCTAGCACTAAGGGACTCCGGGGAGCCTACGAGCAGTACTTC.

DNA for the CDR3: TGTGCCAGCAGCTCAACATGGACAGGGGGCGTGACTGAAGCTTTCTTT. Amino acid sequence: CASSSTWTGGVTEAFF. The genes are TRBV13 and TRBJ1-1; 11 nucleotides align to TRBD1. The V and J ends lost 4 bases and 5 bases, in that order; junction bases with no gene match: 9. Germline V gene data show CDR1 as PRHDT and CDR2 as FYEKMQ (reference sequence). This CDR3 region has 16 residues.

The chain is built from TRBV19 and TRBJ2-7; a possible D gene is TRBD2 (5 bases). V lost 3 bases and J 3 bases, leaving 15 bases between the germline ends. Germline assignment: CDR1 LNHDA and CDR2 SQIVND (reference sequence). The CDR3 runs to 15 residues. CDR3 DNA sequence: TGTGCCAGTAGTATGATAAGCCCGGGAAACTACGAGCAGTACTTC. Amino acid sequence: CASSMISPGNYEQYF.

The J gene is TRBJ1-6, the V gene TRBV4-1; 7 bases line up with TRBD1. The germline V gene has CDR1 MGHRA and CDR2 YSYEKL. J was trimmed by 4 bases and V by 1 base; bases with no gene match: 4. This CDR3 comprises 16 residues. CDR3 coding DNA: TGCGCCAGCAGCCAAGTTCGGACAGGTTATAATTCACCCCTCCACTTT. Translating gives CASSQVRTGYNSPLHF.

The chain uses TRBV6-5 and TRBJ2-7; perhaps TRBD2 as D (5 bases). Per the germline V gene, CDR1 is MNHEY and CDR2 is SVGAGI. With 2 bases removed from V and 2 bases from J, the gap between germline ends came to 10 bases. The CDR3 spans 14 residues. The CDR3 region has the DNA TGTGCCAGCAGTTACCTTCGGGAAACCTACGAGCAGTACTTC. Its protein product is CASSYLRETYEQYF.

CDR3 sequence reads: CASSPGQSYEQYF. The CDR3 DNA sequence: TGTGCCAGCTCACCTGGACAGTCCTACGAGCAGTACTTC. The chain couples TRBV18 to TRBJ2-7, with D perhaps TRBD1 (6 bases). Germline values: CDR1 KGHSH, CDR2 LQKENI. This CDR3 is built from 13 residues. The V and J ends lost 3 bases and 1 base respectively, with 7 bases between them.

The chain couples TRBV19 to TRBJ1-5; D is ambiguous. This CDR3 has 13 residues. V lost 4 bases to trimming and J lost 7 bases, with 11 bases between them. CDR1 is LNHDA, CDR2 SQIVND, per germline (reference sequence). CDR3 nucleotide sequence: TGTGCCAGTAGTAGGGGAGAAGGCCAGCCCCAGCATTTT. This codes for CASSRGEGQPQHF.

The rearrangement links TRBV28 to TRBJ2-2; D is undetermined. The germline V gene encodes CDR1 MDHEN and CDR2 SYDVKM. This CDR3 comprises 12 residues. The V end was cut by 4 bases, the J end by 6 bases, with 6 bases between. Here the CDR3 DNA reads TGTGCCAGCAGTTCTATACCCGGGGAGCTGTTTTTT. Residues: CASSSIPGELFF.

CDR3 region: CASSKGANTQYF. The CDR3 DNA reads TGTGCCAGCAGTAAGGGGGCGAATACGCAGTATTTT. The chain is built from TRBV7-2 and TRBJ2-3, with 7 bases fitting TRBD1. Germline V gene lookup returns CDR1 SGHTA and CDR2 FQGNSA. The CDR3 loop spans 12 amino acids. The trim removed 6 bases at V and 7 bases at J, leaving 4 bases unmatched.

J is TRBJ2-5 and V is TRBV7-2; 7 positions agree with TRBD1. CDR1 and CDR2 from the germline V gene are SGHTA and FQGNSA. Trimming took 5 bases from V and 9 from J; bases not matched to a gene: 12. CDR3 length equals 14 residues. As DNA, the CDR3 is TGTGCCAGCAGCCAGGGACAGCCGGTTATGGCCCAGTACTTC. Translated, it gives CASSQGQPVMAQYF.

The chain recombines TRBV14 with TRBJ2-3, with TRBD1 identical over 8 bases. The CDR3 loop spans 17 amino acids. Germline CDR1 is SGHDN and CDR2 is FVKESK. With V trimmed by 1 base and J by 4 bases, 10 bases remained unmatched. CDR3 sequence (DNA): TGTGCCAGCAGCCAAGGGCTGGGCAGGGGGCTCGCAGATACGCAGTATTTT. Translated: CASSQGLGRGLADTQYF.

The chain links TRBV7-2 to TRBJ1-5; no firm D call. Germline assignment: CDR1 SGHTA and CDR2 FQGNSA. This CDR3 has 15 amino acids. The V end lost 6 bases, the J end lost 7 bases, and 19 bases lay between the germline ends. The CDR3, as DNA: TGTGCCAGCAGTCAAACCGCTACAGTAACCCAGCCCCAGCATTTT. This sequence encodes CASSQTATVTQPQHF. Full variable domain (missing parts from reference TRBV7-2 and TRBJ1-5): GAGVSQSPSNKVTEKGKDVELRCDPISGHTALYWYRQSLGQGLEFLIYFQGNSAPDKSGLPSDRFSAERTGGSVSTLTIQRTQQEDSAVYLCASSQTATVTQPQHFGDGTRLSIL.

This sequence joins TRBV9 and TRBJ1-6; D possibly corresponds to TRBD1 (5 bases). V was shortened by 4 bases and J by 10 bases, with 18 bases between the two germline ends. This CDR3 has 15 amino acids. CDR1 and CDR2 from the germline V gene are SGDLS and YYNGEE. The CDR3 DNA is TGTGCCAGCAGCCTCCAGGGTTCAGTGGGATCACCCCTCCACTTT. Amino acid sequence: CASSLQGSVGSPLHF.

This chain joins TRBV18 and TRBJ2-2; TRBD1 agrees at 8 bases. Trimming at V came to 3 bases and at J to 3 bases, leaving 6 bases not matched to a gene. From germline, CDR1 is KGHSH and CDR2 LQKENI. The CDR3 is made up of 16 amino acids. The CDR3 is CASSPQGAQYTGELFF. CDR3 coding DNA: TGTGCCAGCTCACCCCAGGGGGCGCAGTACACCGGGGAGCTGTTTTTT.

The V call is TRBV18, the J call TRBJ1-1, with D perhaps TRBD1 (6 bases). CDR3 length: 13 residues. CDR1 and CDR2 from the germline V gene are KGHSH and LQKENI. With 5 bases removed from V and 8 bases from J, the gap between germline ends came to 15 bases. CDR3 sequence (DNA): TGTGCCAGCTCAGCGATGTCCGGGACAGAAGCTTTCTTT. Protein product: CASSAMSGTEAFF.

The chain carries TRBV19 and TRBJ1-6; no reliable D call. The germline V gene has CDR1 LNHDA and CDR2 SQIVND (reference sequence). The CDR3 extends over 15 amino acids. Trimming cost V 5 bases and J 12 bases, with 20 bases left between them. The CDR3 DNA follows: TGTGCCAGTAGTGTCCCGGGAGCCCCAGGTTTACCCCTCCACTTT. Residues: CASSVPGAPGLPLHF.

The V gene is TRBV19, the J gene TRBJ2-2, with 9 bases identical to TRBD1. CDR1 is LNHDA, CDR2 SQIVND, per germline (reference sequence). CDR3 length: 14 residues. The V segment lost 9 bases and the J segment 6 bases; nucleotides outside the gene matches: 8. This chain's CDR3 is CASLTGGLAGELFF. DNA of the CDR3: TGTGCCAGCCTAACAGGGGGCCTCGCCGGGGAGCTGTTTTTT.

V gene TRBV30 combines with J gene TRBJ1-1, with D possibly matching TRBD1 (6 bases). CDR1 GTSNPN and CDR2 SVGIG come from the germline V gene (reference sequence). The ends were cut back, 3 bases at V and 0 bases at J, with 14 bases in the middle. CDR3 size: 15 residues. CDR3 amino acids: CAWSLFRGLNTEAFF. CDR3 bases: TGTGCCTGGAGCCTCTTCAGGGGTTTGAACACTGAAGCTTTCTTT.

This chain joins TRBV5-1 and TRBJ2-1, with TRBD1 matching over 7 bases. Trimming removed 0 bases from V and 6 bases from J; junction bases left unmatched: 3. This CDR3 contains 14 residues. Germline V gene lookup returns CDR1 SGHRS and CDR2 YFSETQ. CDR3 in amino acids: CASSLEGASNEQFF. CDR3 DNA: TGCGCCAGCAGCTTGGAGGGGGCGTCCAATGAGCAGTTCTTC. Combining the CDR3 with reference TRBV5-1 and TRBJ2-1 gives the whole variable domain KAGVTQTPRYLIKTRGQQVTLSCSPISGHRSVSWYQQTPGQGLQFLFEYFSETQRNKGNFPGRFSGRQFSNSRSEMNVSTLELGDSALYLCASSLEGASNEQFFGPGTRLTVL.

The V gene is TRBV11-2, the J gene TRBJ2-7, with no clear D. The germline V gene has CDR1 SGHAT and CDR2 FQNNGV. This CDR3 comprises 14 residues. V dropped 1 base and J dropped 3 bases, with 10 bases sitting between them. The CDR3 is CASSLVNSGYEQYF. In DNA, the CDR3 is TGTGCCAGCAGCTTAGTAAACTCGGGCTACGAGCAGTACTTC.

The J gene is TRBJ1-2, the V gene TRBV28; D uncertain. V was shortened by 2 bases and J by 7 bases, with 8 bases between the two germline ends. The CDR3 consists of 12 residues. Germline-derived CDR1 and CDR2 are MDHEN and SYDVKM. The CDR3 nucleotides read TGTGCCAGCAGTTTACAGGTGACTGGCTACACCTTC. This translates into CASSLQVTGYTF.

This chain uses TRBV5-4 with TRBJ1-1, with TRBD1 matching 7 bases. The V gene end was trimmed by 3 bases and the J gene end by 0 bases; junction bases not matched to a gene: 11. The germline CDR1 and CDR2 sequences are SGHNT and YYREEE (reference sequence). The CDR3 loop spans 17 amino acids. CDR3 sequence (DNA): TGTGCCAGCAGCTCCGGGGGCCGACAGGGTCTGAACACTGAAGCTTTCTTT. Amino acid sequence: CASSSGGRQGLNTEAFF. Full variable domain (outside the CDR3, taken from reference TRBV5-4 and TRBJ1-1): ETGVTQSPTHLIKTRGQQVTLRCSSQSGHNTVSWYQQALGQGPQFIFQYYREEENGRGNFPPRFSGLQFPNYSSELNVNALELDDSALYLCASSSGGRQGLNTEAFFGQGTRLTVV.

The rearrangement uses TRBV18 and TRBJ1-3; D is ambiguous. V lost 0 bases, J lost 0 bases, and 15 bases lay in between. Germline CDR1 and CDR2: KGHSH and LQKENI. This CDR3 is 18 amino acids long. CDR3 in amino acids: CASSPPNGGRDSGNTIYF. The CDR3, as DNA: TGTGCCAGCTCACCACCGAATGGAGGCAGAGACTCTGGAAACACCATATATTTT.

V and J are TRBV7-9 and TRBJ2-1; D is ambiguous. This CDR3 spans 11 amino acids. The germline gives CDR1 SEHNR, CDR2 FQNEAQ (reference sequence). V was cut by 3 bases and J by 15 bases, with 12 bases left in between. The CDR3 DNA reads TGTGCCAGCAGCTTTTTGCTATTGCCGTTCTTC. Protein product: CASSFLLLPFF.